These 32 T cell receptor beta chains share one sample of origin, sequenced in a study of control samples from healthy donors and cancer patients. Assay used: immunoSEQ multiplex PCR; TCRdb lists only in-frame clones, some missing. This sample has about 110,000 clones, with approximately 84% found just once. Sequencing used blood. Receptors were obtained from a young man in good health.

The chain is built from TRBV18 and TRBJ2-2; no firm D call. V lost 3 bases to trimming and J lost 8 bases, with 7 bases between them. There are 12 residues in the CDR3. Germline V gene sequence: CDR1 KGHSH, CDR2 LQKENI. In nucleotides, the CDR3 is TGTGCCAGCTCACCGTTCGTGGGGGAGCTGTTTTTT. Its protein product is CASSPFVGELFF. Full variable domain (missing parts from reference TRBV18 and TRBJ2-2): NAGVMQNPRHLVRRRGQEARLRCSPMKGHSHVYWYRQLPEEGLKFMVYLQKENIIDESGMPKERFSAEFPKEGPSILRIQQVVRGDSAAYFCASSPFVGELFFGEGSRLTVL.

The CDR3 nucleotides read TGTGCCTACGGGGGACAGGAGCAGAACACCGGGGAGCTGTTTTTT. It specifies CAYGGQEQNTGELFF. This chain connects TRBV30 to TRBJ2-2; 8 nucleotides line up with TRBD1. Germline CDR1 and CDR2: GTSNPN and SVGIG (reference sequence). The CDR3 contains 15 residues. V lost 7 bases and J lost 1; bases outside the gene matches: 8.

The chain uses TRBV2 and TRBJ2-5; the D gene is possibly TRBD1 (5 bases). This CDR3 has 12 amino acids. Trimming left V 8 bases short and J 3 bases short, with 10 bases between. Germline CDR1 SNHLY, CDR2 FYNNEI. The CDR3 DNA is TGTGCCAGCGGATACAGGAAAGAGACCCAGTACTTC. This sequence encodes CASGYRKETQYF. The full variable domain, completed using reference TRBV2 and TRBJ2-5, is EPEVTQTPSHQVTQMGQEVILRCVPISNHLYFYWYRQILGQKVEFLVSFYNNEISEKSEIFDDQFSVERPDGSNFTLKIRSTKLEDSAMYFCASGYRKETQYFGPGTRLLVL.

The chain has TRBV27 and TRBJ1-5, with no clear D. CDR3 length: 12 amino acids. The V end lost 6 bases, the J end lost 1 base, and 4 bases lay between the germline ends. Germline values: CDR1 MNHEY, CDR2 SMNVEV (reference sequence). CDR3 protein: CASRGSNQPQHF. DNA for the CDR3: TGTGCCAGCAGGGGAAGCAATCAGCCCCAGCATTTT.

The V gene is TRBV27, the J gene TRBJ1-1; D is unresolved. The ends were cut back, 0 bases at V and 8 bases at J, with 16 bases in the middle. The V gene's germline CDR1 is MNHEY and CDR2 SMNVEV (reference sequence). CDR3 size: 15 residues. For the CDR3, the DNA is TGTGCCAGCAGTTTATCTCTTACGGGCAGTTCAGAAGCTTTCTTT. It specifies CASSLSLTGSSEAFF.

This clone showed up just a few times. This rearrangement joins TRBV4-2 to TRBJ1-6, with D possibly TRBD1 on 6 matching bases. CDR3 length: 15 amino acids. V lost 0 bases and J lost 4, with 7 bases in between. Germline CDR1 is LGHNA and CDR2 is YNFKEQ. The DNA for the CDR3 is TGTGCCAGCAGCCAAGAGGGGGCGTATAATTCACCCCTCCACTTT. This encodes CASSQEGAYNSPLHF.

The chain carries TRBV27 and TRBJ2-7; 8 nucleotides line up with TRBD1. The J segment lost 5 bases and the V segment lost 6 bases, leaving 9 bases of the junction unmatched. Germline CDR1 MNHEY, CDR2 SMNVEV (reference sequence). This CDR3 spans 14 amino acids. The CDR3 DNA sequence: TGTGCCAGCAGATCCAGGGGGCGTACCAACGAGCAGTACTTC. This encodes CASRSRGRTNEQYF.

The chain joins TRBV4-1 to TRBJ2-5; TRBD2 is a possible D gene (7 bases). The CDR3 length is 16 residues. Germline-derived CDR1 and CDR2 are MGHRA and YSYEKL. V was pared by 2 bases and J by 3 bases, with 16 bases between. The CDR3 DNA follows: TGCGCCAGCAGCCAAATATTGGGGGGGCAGAAAGAGACCCAGTACTTC. As protein: CASSQILGGQKETQYF.

This clone was counted once. This chain connects TRBV7-6 to TRBJ2-5; D remains unclear. CDR3 length: 14 residues. With 1 base removed from V and 5 bases from J, the gap between germline ends came to 11 bases. From germline, CDR1 is SGHVS and CDR2 FNYEAQ. In DNA, the CDR3 is TGTGCCAGCAGCTTAGTCTCCCGTTCGGAGACCCAGTACTTC. Its translation: CASSLVSRSETQYF.

The chain employs TRBV7-9 and TRBJ2-5; 12 nucleotides agree with TRBD1. From germline, CDR1 is SEHNR and CDR2 FQNEAQ (reference sequence). The CDR3 is made up of 16 amino acids. The V segment lost 4 bases and the J segment 2 bases; nucleotides outside the gene matches: 5. The CDR3 DNA sequence: TGTGCCAGCAGCTCCGGGACAGGGGGCTGGCAAGAGACCCAGTACTTC. It encodes CASSSGTGGWQETQYF. Full variable domain (rest looked up from reference TRBV7-9 and TRBJ2-5): DTGVSQNPRHKITKRGQNVTFRCDPISEHNRLYWYRQTLGQGPEFLTYFQNEAQLEKSRLLSDRFSAERPKGSFSTLEIQRTEQGDSAMYLCASSSGTGGWQETQYFGPGTRLLVL.

The V gene is TRBV11-2, the J gene TRBJ2-1, with D hard to call. CDR1 is SGHAT and CDR2 is FQNNGV in the germline V gene. This CDR3 contains 12 residues. Trimming left V 3 bases short and J 4 bases short, with 4 bases between. This chain's CDR3 is CASSFLYNEQFF. The CDR3 bases are TGTGCCAGCAGCTTCCTTTACAATGAGCAGTTCTTC. The complete variable domain, with remaining parts taken from reference TRBV11-2 and TRBJ2-1, reads EAGVAQSPRYKIIEKRQSVAFWCNPISGHATLYWYQQILGQGPKLLIQFQNNGVVDDSQLPKDRFSAERLKGVDSTLKIQPAKLEDSAVYLCASSFLYNEQFFGPGTRLTVL.

The chain recombines TRBV5-4 with TRBJ1-4, with D hard to call. The CDR3 spans 13 residues. Between the trimmed V and J ends, which lost 10 bases and 5 bases, there was a span of 15 bases. Germline V CDR1 and CDR2: SGHNT, YYREEE (reference sequence). In DNA form, the CDR3 reads TGTGCCCCGTTTGGGCGCCGGAATGAAAAACTGTTTTTT. This codes for CAPFGRRNEKLFF.

This sequence joins TRBV4-3 and TRBJ2-1; D is possibly TRBD1 (5 bases). This CDR3 has 17 amino acids. With 4 bases removed from V and 4 bases from J, the gap between germline ends came to 20 bases. Germline V gene data show CDR1 as LGHNA and CDR2 as YSLEER. In nucleotides, the CDR3 is TGCGCCAGCAGCCCCTATTCCGACAGTCCCCTGTACAATGAGCAGTTCTTC. Protein sequence: CASSPYSDSPLYNEQFF.

This clone was recorded only once. The chain uses TRBV6-2 or TRBV6-3 and TRBJ1-1, with TRBD1 matching 11 bases. This CDR3 contains 15 residues. V lost 4 bases and J lost 3; bases outside the gene matches: 4. CDR1 is MNHEY, CDR2 SVGEGT, per germline. CDR3 sequence: CASSSPGQGDTEAFF. The CDR3 DNA sequence: TGTGCCAGCAGTTCCCCGGGACAGGGGGACACTGAAGCTTTCTTT.

The gene calls are TRBV5-1 and TRBJ2-2, with 8 bases lining up with TRBD1. This CDR3 has 15 residues. Germline V gene sequence: CDR1 SGHRS, CDR2 YFSETQ. With V trimmed by 1 base and J by 6 bases, 5 bases remained unmatched. CDR3 sequence: CASSLQGAQPGELFF. The DNA for the CDR3 is TGCGCCAGCAGCTTGCAGGGGGCGCAACCCGGGGAGCTGTTTTTT.

V gene TRBV6-5 combines with J gene TRBJ2-7; 7 nucleotides match TRBD1. The CDR3 sequence is 14 residues long. CDR1 and CDR2 (germline): MNHEY, SVGAGI. The V gene end was trimmed by 5 bases and the J gene end by 1 base; junction bases not matched to a gene: 5. CDR3: CASSLDRPSYEQYF. In DNA form, the CDR3 reads TGTGCCAGCAGTCTGGACAGGCCATCCTACGAGCAGTACTTC.

This clone turned up a few times. The chain recombines TRBV13 with TRBJ2-7, with a weak D call TRBD1 (5 bases). Per the germline V gene, CDR1 is PRHDT and CDR2 is FYEKMQ (reference sequence). The CDR3 is 15 amino acids. V lost 0 bases and J lost 2, with 11 bases in between. The CDR3 loop reads CASSLGSGSAYEQYF. The CDR3 DNA follows: TGTGCCAGCAGCTTAGGCTCAGGGTCAGCCTACGAGCAGTACTTC.

The J gene is TRBJ2-1, the V gene TRBV6-2 or TRBV6-3; the D gene is possibly TRBD2 (5 bases). Deletions cut 5 bases from V and 0 bases from J, with 8 bases between. This CDR3 is built from 14 residues. CDR1 is MNHEY and CDR2 is SVGEGT in the germline V gene. CDR3 coding DNA: TGTGCCAGCAGTCCACGGGACTCCTACAATGAGCAGTTCTTC. Translating gives CASSPRDSYNEQFF.

This chain uses TRBV5-1 with TRBJ1-1; the D is unclear. In germline, CDR1 is SGHRS, CDR2 YFSETQ. The CDR3 extends over 14 amino acids. Trimming shortened V by 2 bases and J by 1 base, and 9 bases separated the two germline ends. CDR3: CASSFGPGNTEAFF. The CDR3 region has the DNA TGCGCCAGCAGCTTCGGGCCTGGGAACACTGAAGCTTTCTTT.

The chain employs TRBV13 and TRBJ2-6; D ambiguous. Trimming removed 2 bases at V and 0 bases at J, with 11 bases between. CDR3 size: 17 residues. Per the germline V gene, CDR1 is PRHDT and CDR2 is FYEKMQ (reference sequence). The CDR3 reads CASSLNGGNSGANVLTF. The CDR3 coding sequence is TGTGCCAGCAGCTTAAATGGCGGAAACTCTGGGGCCAACGTCCTGACTTTC.

The chain couples TRBV14 to TRBJ1-6, with D maybe TRBD1 (5 bases). Trimming shortened V by 4 bases and J by 6 bases, and 13 bases separated the two germline ends. This CDR3 has 15 residues. CDR1 is SGHDN, CDR2 FVKESK, per germline. CDR3 residues: CASSPRDSPNSPLHF. The CDR3 DNA reads as TGTGCCAGCAGCCCCAGAGACAGTCCTAATTCACCCCTCCACTTT.

This clone was counted once. This chain joins TRBV14 and TRBJ1-2; no reliable D call. The CDR3 totals 13 residues. The ends were cut back, 1 base at V and 5 bases at J, with 8 bases in the middle. CDR1 and CDR2 from the germline V gene are SGHDN and FVKESK. CDR3 protein: CASSQVAAYGYTF. In nucleotides, the CDR3 is TGTGCCAGCAGCCAAGTTGCGGCTTATGGCTACACCTTC.

This clone appeared a single time. The chain's CDR3 is CASSWSNRKANEKLFF. CDR3 DNA: TGTGCCAGCAGTTGGAGCAACCGAAAGGCTAATGAAAAACTGTTTTTT. This chain connects TRBV27 to TRBJ1-4; D not resolved. The CDR3 is made up of 16 amino acids. Trimming took off 4 bases at V and 3 bases at J, with 15 bases between the two ends. Germline V gives CDR1 MNHEY, CDR2 SMNVEV (reference sequence).

The chain recombines TRBV25-1 with TRBJ1-5; D is possibly TRBD1 (6 bases). V shed 6 bases and J shed 4 bases, with 16 bases lying between them. Germline lookup yields CDR1 MGHDK and CDR2 SYGVNS. There are 15 residues in the CDR3. The CDR3 here is CASSSRGSGNQPQHF. Here the CDR3 DNA reads TGTGCCAGCAGCTCCAGGGGTTCGGGAAATCAGCCCCAGCATTTT.

The rearrangement joins TRBV29-1 to TRBJ2-1, with D maybe TRBD2 (6 bases). With 7 bases removed from V and 0 bases from J, the gap between germline ends came to 13 bases. Per the germline V gene, CDR1 is SQVTM and CDR2 is ANQGSEA. The CDR3 loop spans 14 amino acids. Written as DNA, the CDR3 is TGCAGCGCCAAAGGGACTTTCTCCTACAATGAGCAGTTCTTC. Residues: CSAKGTFSYNEQFF.

This clone came up once. This chain connects TRBV19 to TRBJ1-2; 7 nucleotides line up with TRBD1. The junction had 11 bases not matched to a gene; V was cut back by 5 bases and J by 8 bases. The CDR3 totals 14 residues. The germline V gene encodes CDR1 LNHDA and CDR2 SQIVND (reference sequence). The DNA for the CDR3 is TGTGCCAGTAGTTCCAGGGGGTTGGGTTTCGGCTACACCTTC. Translation gives CASSSRGLGFGYTF.

The chain combines TRBV11-2 with TRBJ2-1; possibly TRBD2 for D (6 bases). V shed 0 bases and J shed 0 bases, with 12 bases lying between them. The CDR3 contains 17 residues. The V gene's germline CDR1 is SGHAT and CDR2 FQNNGV. The CDR3 reads CASSLEAPGASYNEQFF. The CDR3 region has the DNA TGTGCCAGCAGCTTAGAGGCCCCGGGAGCCTCCTACAATGAGCAGTTCTTC.

The rearrangement links TRBV7-9 to TRBJ1-1; no clear D gene. The V gene's germline CDR1 is SEHNR and CDR2 FQNEAQ (reference sequence). The CDR3 runs 12 residues. V lost 2 bases and J lost 8, with 9 bases in between. The CDR3 DNA reads as TGTGCCAGCAGCTTATATTTCGCAGAAGCTTTCTTT. Translated, it gives CASSLYFAEAFF. The full variable domain, its missing parts supplied by reference TRBV7-9 and TRBJ1-1, is DTGVSQNPRHKITKRGQNVTFRCDPISEHNRLYWYRQTLGQGPEFLTYFQNEAQLEKSRLLSDRFSAERPKGSFSTLEIQRTEQGDSAMYLCASSLYFAEAFFGQGTRLTVV.

The CDR3 nucleotides are TGTGCCAGCAGCTGGGTACTGGGAGTCAATCAGCCCCAGCATTTT. Its protein product is CASSWVLGVNQPQHF. This rearrangement joins TRBV5-8 to TRBJ1-5, with unresolved D. V was cut by 3 bases and J by 3 bases, with 13 bases left in between. The germline CDR1 and CDR2 sequences are SGHTS and YDEGEE. The CDR3 runs 15 residues. The full variable domain, with the rest looked up from reference TRBV5-8 and TRBJ1-5, is EAGVTQSPTHLIKTRGQQATLRCSPISGHTSVYWYQQALGLGLQFLLWYDEGEERNRGNFPPRFSGRQFPNYSSELNVNALELEDSALYLCASSWVLGVNQPQHFGDGTRLSIL.

This clone turned up a few times. The rearrangement joins TRBV3-1 (or the pseudogene TRBV3-2) to TRBJ1-1; 8 nucleotides match TRBD1. CDR1 and CDR2 from the germline V gene are LGHDT and YNNKEL (reference sequence). There are 15 residues in the CDR3. After removal of 1 base from V and 0 bases from J, the junction contained 1 base not matched to a gene. The CDR3 sequence: CASSQGTGMNTEAFF. The CDR3 DNA is TGTGCCAGCAGCCAAGGGACAGGGATGAACACTGAAGCTTTCTTT.

The gene calls are TRBV11-2 and TRBJ2-7, with 7 bases that match TRBD1. The germline V gene encodes CDR1 SGHAT and CDR2 FQNNGV. CDR3 length: 14 residues. J gave up 7 bases and V 1 base, and 7 bases lay outside the gene matches. In DNA, the CDR3 is TGTGCCAGCAGCTTAGGTGACAGGGTGTGGGAGCAGTACTTC. It yields the protein CASSLGDRVWEQYF.

This chain links TRBV4-3 with TRBJ2-2; a possible D gene is TRBD2 (5 bases). This CDR3 contains 13 residues. V was cut by 0 bases and J by 7 bases, with 6 bases left in between. Germline-derived CDR1 and CDR2 are LGHNA and YSLEER. CDR3 amino acids: CASSQDRDGELFF. In nucleotides, the CDR3 is TGCGCCAGCAGCCAAGATCGGGACGGGGAGCTGTTTTTT.